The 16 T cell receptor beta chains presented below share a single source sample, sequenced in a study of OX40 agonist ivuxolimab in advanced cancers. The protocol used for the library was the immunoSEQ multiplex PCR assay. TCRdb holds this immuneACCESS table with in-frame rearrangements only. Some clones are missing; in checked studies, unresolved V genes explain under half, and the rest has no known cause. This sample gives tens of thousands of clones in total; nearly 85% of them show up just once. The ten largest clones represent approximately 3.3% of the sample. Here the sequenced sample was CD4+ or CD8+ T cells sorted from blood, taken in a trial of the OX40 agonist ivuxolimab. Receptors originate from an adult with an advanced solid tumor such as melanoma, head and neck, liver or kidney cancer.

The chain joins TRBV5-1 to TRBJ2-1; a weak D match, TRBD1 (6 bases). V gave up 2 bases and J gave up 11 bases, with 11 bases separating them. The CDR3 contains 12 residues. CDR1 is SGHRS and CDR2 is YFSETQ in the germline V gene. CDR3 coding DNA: TGCGCCAGCAGCTTTTTGTGGGACAAGCAGTTCTTC. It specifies CASSFLWDKQFF.

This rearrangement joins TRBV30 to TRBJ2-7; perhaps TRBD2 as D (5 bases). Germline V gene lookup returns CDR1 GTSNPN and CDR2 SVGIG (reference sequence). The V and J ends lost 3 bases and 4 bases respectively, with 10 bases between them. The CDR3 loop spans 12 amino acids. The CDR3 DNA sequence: TGTGCCTGGAGCGCGGGCGCGTACGAGCAGTACTTC. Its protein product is CAWSAGAYEQYF. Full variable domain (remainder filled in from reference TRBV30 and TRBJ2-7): SQTIHQWPATLVQPVGSPLSLECTVEGTSNPNLYWYRQAAGRGLQLLFYSVGIGQISSEVPQNLSASRPQDRQFILSSKKLLLSDSGFYLCAWSAGAYEQYFGPGTRLTVT.

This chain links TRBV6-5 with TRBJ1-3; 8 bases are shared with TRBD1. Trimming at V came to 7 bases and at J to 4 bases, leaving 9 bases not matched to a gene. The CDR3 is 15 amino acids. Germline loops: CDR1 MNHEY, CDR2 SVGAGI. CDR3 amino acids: CASTPRGTGGNTIYF. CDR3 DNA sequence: TGTGCCAGCACCCCGCGAGGGACAGGCGGAAACACCATATATTTT.

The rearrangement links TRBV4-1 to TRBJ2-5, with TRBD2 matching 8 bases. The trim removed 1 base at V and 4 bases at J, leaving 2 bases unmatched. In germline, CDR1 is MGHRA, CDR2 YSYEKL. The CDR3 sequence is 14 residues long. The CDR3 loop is CASSQGTSRETQYF. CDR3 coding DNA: TGCGCCAGCAGCCAAGGGACTAGCCGAGAGACCCAGTACTTC.

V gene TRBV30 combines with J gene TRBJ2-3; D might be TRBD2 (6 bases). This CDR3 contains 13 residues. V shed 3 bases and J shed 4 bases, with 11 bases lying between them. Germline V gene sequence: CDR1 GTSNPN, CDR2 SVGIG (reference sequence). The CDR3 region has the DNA TGTGCCTGGAGCTCCCGGAGGGCAGATACGCAGTATTTT. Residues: CAWSSRRADTQYF.

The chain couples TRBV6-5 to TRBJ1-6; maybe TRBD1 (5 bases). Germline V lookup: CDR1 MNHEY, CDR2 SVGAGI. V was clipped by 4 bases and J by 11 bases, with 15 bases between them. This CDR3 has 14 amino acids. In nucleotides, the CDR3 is TGTGCCAGCAGTTCCCCCCCCGGGACGGCACCCCTCCACTTT. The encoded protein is CASSSPPGTAPLHF.

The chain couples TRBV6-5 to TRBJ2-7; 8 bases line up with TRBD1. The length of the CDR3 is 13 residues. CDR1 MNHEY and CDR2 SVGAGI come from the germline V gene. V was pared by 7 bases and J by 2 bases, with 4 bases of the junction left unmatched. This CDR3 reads CASTLTGAYEQYF. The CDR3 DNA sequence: TGTGCCAGCACCCTGACAGGGGCCTACGAGCAGTACTTC.

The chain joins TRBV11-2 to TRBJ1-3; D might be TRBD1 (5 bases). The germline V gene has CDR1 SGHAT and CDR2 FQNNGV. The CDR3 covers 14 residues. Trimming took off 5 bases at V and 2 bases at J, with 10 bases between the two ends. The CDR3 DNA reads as TGTGCCAGCAGCCACCGGGGGACTGGAAACACCATATATTTT. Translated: CASSHRGTGNTIYF.

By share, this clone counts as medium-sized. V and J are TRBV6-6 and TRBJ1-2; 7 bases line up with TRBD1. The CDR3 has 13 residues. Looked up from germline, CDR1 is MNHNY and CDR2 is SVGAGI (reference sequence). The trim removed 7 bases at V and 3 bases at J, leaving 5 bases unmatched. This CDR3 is CASTPTGDYGYTF. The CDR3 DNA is TGTGCCAGCACCCCCACAGGGGACTATGGCTACACCTTC.

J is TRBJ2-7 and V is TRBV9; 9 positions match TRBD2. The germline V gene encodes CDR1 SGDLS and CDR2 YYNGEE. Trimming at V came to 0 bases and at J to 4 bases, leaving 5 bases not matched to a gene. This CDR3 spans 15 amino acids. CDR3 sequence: CASSVAAGGPYEQYF. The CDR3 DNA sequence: TGTGCCAGCAGCGTAGCTGCGGGAGGGCCTTACGAGCAGTACTTC.

CDR3 region: CASSSGQPYEQYF. CDR3 in DNA: TGTGCCAGCAGTTCCGGACAGCCTTACGAGCAGTACTTC. The chain links TRBV6-5 to TRBJ2-7, with a weak D call TRBD1 (6 bases). Deletions cut 4 bases from V and 4 bases from J, with 11 bases between. The CDR3 loop spans 13 amino acids. Germline assignment: CDR1 MNHEY and CDR2 SVGAGI.

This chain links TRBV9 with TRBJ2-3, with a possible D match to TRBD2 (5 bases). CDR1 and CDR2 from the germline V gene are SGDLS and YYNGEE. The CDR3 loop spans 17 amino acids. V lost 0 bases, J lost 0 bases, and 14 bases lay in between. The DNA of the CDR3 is TGTGCCAGCAGCGTAGGAGTTCCGGGATCTAGCACAGATACGCAGTATTTT. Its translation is CASSVGVPGSSTDTQYF. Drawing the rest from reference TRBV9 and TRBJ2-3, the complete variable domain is DSGVTQTPKHLITATGQRVTLRCSPRSGDLSVYWYQQSLDQGLQFLIQYYNGEERAKGNILERFSAQQFPDLHSELNLSSLELGDSALYFCASSVGVPGSSTDTQYFGPGTRLTVL.

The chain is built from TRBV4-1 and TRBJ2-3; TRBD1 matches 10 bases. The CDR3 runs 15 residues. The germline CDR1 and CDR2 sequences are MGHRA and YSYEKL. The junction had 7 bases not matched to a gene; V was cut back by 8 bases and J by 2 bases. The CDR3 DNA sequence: TGCGCCAGCCGCAGACAGGGGGCCCTCACAGATACGCAGTATTTT. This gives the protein CASRRQGALTDTQYF.

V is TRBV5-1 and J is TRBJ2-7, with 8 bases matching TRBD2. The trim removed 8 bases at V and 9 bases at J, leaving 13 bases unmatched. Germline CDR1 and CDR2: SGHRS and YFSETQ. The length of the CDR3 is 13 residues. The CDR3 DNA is TGCGCCAGTGGAACTGGGGACGCGGGGGGGCAGTACTTC. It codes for CASGTGDAGGQYF.

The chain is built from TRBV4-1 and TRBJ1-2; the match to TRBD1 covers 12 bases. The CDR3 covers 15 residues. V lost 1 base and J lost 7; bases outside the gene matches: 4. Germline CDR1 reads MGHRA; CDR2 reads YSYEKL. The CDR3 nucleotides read TGCGCCAGCAGCCAAGGCCGGGACAGGGGGCTTGGCTACACCTTC. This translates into CASSQGRDRGLGYTF.

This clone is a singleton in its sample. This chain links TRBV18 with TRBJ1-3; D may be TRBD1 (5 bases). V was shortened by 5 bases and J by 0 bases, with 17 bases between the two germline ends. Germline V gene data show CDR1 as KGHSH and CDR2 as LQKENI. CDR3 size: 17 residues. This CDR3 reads CASSSPVDSSSGNTIYF. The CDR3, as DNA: TGTGCCAGCTCATCTCCTGTAGACAGCAGCTCTGGAAACACCATATATTTT.